This T cell receptor beta chain was identified in a study of blood T cell repertoires in COVID-19. Overall study context: T cells, B-cell-depleted T cells, or PBMCs provided the cDNA or gDNA that served as material.

The CDR3 is made up of 16 amino acids. Trimming removed 5 bases at V and 0 bases at J, with 14 bases between. The germline V gene encodes CDR1 SGHTA and CDR2 FQGNSA. Authors' processing steps: Reference gene primer amplification in the assay estimated nucleated cell counts. Data came from immunoSEQ multiplex PCR; TCRdb stores just in-frame clones and leaves some out. V and J calls and clone size are given by that table; D and trimming were obtained from the DNA. The sample has approximately 190,000 clones; roughly 82% are singletons. This receptor was obtained from a woman aged 60-75 years with acute COVID-19. The sequencing input was PBMCs or T cells enriched from blood (not recorded which). The chain uses TRBV7-2 and TRBJ1-3, with D possibly being TRBD1 (5 bases). CDR3 in amino acids: CASSGRGGDSGNTIYF. The CDR3 DNA reads as TGTGCCAGCAGCGGGAGGGGAGGGGACTCTGGAAACACCATATATTTT.